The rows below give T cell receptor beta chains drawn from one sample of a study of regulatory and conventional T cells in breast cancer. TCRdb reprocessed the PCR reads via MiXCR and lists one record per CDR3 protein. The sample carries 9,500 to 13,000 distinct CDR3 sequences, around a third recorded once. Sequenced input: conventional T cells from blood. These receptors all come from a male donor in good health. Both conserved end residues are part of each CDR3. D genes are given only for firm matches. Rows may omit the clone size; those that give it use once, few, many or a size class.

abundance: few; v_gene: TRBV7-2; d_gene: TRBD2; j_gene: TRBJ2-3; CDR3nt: TGTGCCAGCAGCGAACGACTAGCGGGGGGGCCGACAGATACGCAGTATTTT; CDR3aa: CASSERLAGGPTDTQYF
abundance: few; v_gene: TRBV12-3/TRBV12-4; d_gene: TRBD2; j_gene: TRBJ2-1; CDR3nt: TGTGCCAGCAGTTGGGGGGGACTAGCGGGGGCGAAGCTGTTCTTC; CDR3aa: CASSWGGLAGAKLFF
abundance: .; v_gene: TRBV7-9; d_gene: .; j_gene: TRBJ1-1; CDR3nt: TGTGCCAGCAGCTTACTGGACTGGAAAATGAACACTGAAGCTTTCTTT; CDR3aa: CASSLLDWKMNTEAFF
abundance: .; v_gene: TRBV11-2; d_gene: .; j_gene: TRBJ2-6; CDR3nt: TGTGCCAGCAGCCCAGGACAGTACTCTGGGGCCAACGTCCTGACTTTC; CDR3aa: CASSPGQYSGANVLTF
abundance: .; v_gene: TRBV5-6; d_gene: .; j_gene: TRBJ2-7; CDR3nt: TGTGCCAGCAGCCAGGTTCGGGGCGCATACGAGCAGTACTTC; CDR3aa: CASSQVRGAYEQYF
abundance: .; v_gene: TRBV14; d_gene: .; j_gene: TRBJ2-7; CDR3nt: TGTGCCAGCAGCCTCCCGGGCGTAGGGACCTACGAGCAGTACTTC; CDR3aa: CASSLPGVGTYEQYF
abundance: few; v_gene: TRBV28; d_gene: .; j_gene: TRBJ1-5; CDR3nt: TGTGCCAGCACCGAGCATAAAGGGACCGCTCAGCCCCAGCATTTT; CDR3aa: CASTEHKGTAQPQHF
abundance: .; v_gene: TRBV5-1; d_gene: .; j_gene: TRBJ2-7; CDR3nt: TGCGCCAGCAGCTTGGTTCGGGCGAACCCCTACGAGCAGTGCTTC; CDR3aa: CASSLVRANPYEQCF
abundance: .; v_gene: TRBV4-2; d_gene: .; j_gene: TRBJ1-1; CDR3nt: TGTGCCAGCAGCGGGAAGACGAATATCCTGGAAGCTTTCTTT; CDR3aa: CASSGKTNILEAFF
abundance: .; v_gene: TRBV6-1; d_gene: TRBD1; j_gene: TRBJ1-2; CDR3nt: TGTGCCAGCAGTAAAGGACAGGCTTTTCCTGATGGCTACACCTTC; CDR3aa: CASSKGQAFPDGYTF
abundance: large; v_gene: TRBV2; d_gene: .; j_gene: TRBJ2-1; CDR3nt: TGTGCCAGCGGGGGACCCTACAATGAGCAGTTCTTC; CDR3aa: CASGGPYNEQFF
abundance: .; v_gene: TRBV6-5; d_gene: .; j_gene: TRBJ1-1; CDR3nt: TGTGCCACCGACCGGAAAGGGGAAGCTTTCTTT; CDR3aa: CATDRKGEAFF
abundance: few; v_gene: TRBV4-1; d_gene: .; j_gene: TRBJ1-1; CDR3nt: TGCGCCAGCAGCCCTACCAACCACCCATCCAACACTGAAGCTTTCTTT; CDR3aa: CASSPTNHPSNTEAFF
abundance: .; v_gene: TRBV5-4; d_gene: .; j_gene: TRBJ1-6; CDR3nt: TGTGCCAGCAGCCCGGACGGAGATTCACCCCTCCACTTT; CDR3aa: CASSPDGDSPLHF
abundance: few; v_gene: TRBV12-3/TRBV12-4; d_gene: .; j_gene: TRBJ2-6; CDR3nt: TGTGCCAGCAAACACTCTGGGGCCAACGTCCTGACTTTC; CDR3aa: CASKHSGANVLTF
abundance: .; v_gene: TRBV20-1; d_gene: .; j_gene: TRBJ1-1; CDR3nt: TGCAGTGCTAGAGAGGTCGCGAGGGCTGAAGCTTTCTTT; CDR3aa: CSAREVARAEAFF
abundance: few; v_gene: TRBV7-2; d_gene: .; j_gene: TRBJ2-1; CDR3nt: TGTGCCAGCAGCTTTTTGGCACAACTAGTATACAATGAGCAGTTCTTC; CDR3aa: CASSFLAQLVYNEQFF
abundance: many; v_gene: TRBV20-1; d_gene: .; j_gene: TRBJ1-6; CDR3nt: TGCAGTGCTAGTGGAGCAGGGGATAATTCACCCCTCCACTTT; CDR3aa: CSASGAGDNSPLHF
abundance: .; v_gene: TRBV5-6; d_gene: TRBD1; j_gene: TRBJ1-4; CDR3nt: TGTGCCAGCAGCCACCGGGGGACAGCAACTAATGAAAAACTGTTTTTT; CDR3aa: CASSHRGTATNEKLFF
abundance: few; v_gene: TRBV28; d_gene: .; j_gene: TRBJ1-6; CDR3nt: TGTGCCAGCGGGACGGGGAAATTACCCCTCCACTTT; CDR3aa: CASGTGKLPLHF
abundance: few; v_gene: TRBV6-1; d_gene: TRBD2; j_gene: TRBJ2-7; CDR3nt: TGTGCCAGCAGTATTTCGGGACTAGTCCTTTTCGAGCAGTACTTC; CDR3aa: CASSISGLVLFEQYF
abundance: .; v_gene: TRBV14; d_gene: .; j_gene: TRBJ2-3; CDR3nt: TGTGCCAGCAGCCAAGGACTGGGAGCAGATACGCAGTATTTT; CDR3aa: CASSQGLGADTQYF
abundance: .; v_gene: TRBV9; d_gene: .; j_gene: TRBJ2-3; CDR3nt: TGTGCCAGCAGCGTAGTCCCCCAGAACACAGATACGCAGTATTTT; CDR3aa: CASSVVPQNTDTQYF
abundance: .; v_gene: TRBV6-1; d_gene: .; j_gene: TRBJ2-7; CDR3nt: TGTGCCGGCAGTGAGGTCCCCCACAGCTCCTACGAGCAGTACTTC; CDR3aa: CAGSEVPHSSYEQYF
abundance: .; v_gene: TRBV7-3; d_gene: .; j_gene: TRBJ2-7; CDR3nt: TGTGCCAGCGCCCGGGGGGGGACAGGCGACTACGAGCAGTACTTC; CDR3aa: CASARGGTGDYEQYF
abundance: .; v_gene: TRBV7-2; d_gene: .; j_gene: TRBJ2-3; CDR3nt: TGTGCCAGCAGCCCCAGATCGGGGGGCTTCACAGATACGCAGTATTTT; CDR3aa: CASSPRSGGFTDTQYF
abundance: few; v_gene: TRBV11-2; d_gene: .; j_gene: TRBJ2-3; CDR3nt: TGTGCCAGCAGTTTAACAGGGTTAGGTACGCAGTATTTT; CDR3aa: CASSLTGLGTQYF
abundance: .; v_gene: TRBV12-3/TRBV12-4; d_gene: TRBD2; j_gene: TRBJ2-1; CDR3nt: TGTGCCATAAGGCGGGGGGGGTTAGATGAGCAGTTCTTC; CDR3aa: CAIRRGGLDEQFF
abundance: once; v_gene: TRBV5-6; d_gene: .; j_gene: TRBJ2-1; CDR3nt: TGTACCAGCAGGGGGGGAGTCTCCTACAATGAGCAGTTCTTC; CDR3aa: CTSRGGVSYNEQFF
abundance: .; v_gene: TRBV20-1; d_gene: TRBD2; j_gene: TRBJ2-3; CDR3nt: TGCAGTGCTAGAGGACCGGGGGGGTTATCAGATACGCAGTATTTT; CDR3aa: CSARGPGGLSDTQYF
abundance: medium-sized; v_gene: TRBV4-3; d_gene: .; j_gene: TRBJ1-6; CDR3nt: TGCGCCAGCAGCCAAGGGGCCTATAATTCACCCCTCCACTTT; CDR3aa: CASSQGAYNSPLHF
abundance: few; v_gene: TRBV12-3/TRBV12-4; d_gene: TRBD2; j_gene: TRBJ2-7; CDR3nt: TGTGCCAGCAGCCAAGGGGTAGCGGGGACCTACGAGCAGTACTTC; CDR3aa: CASSQGVAGTYEQYF
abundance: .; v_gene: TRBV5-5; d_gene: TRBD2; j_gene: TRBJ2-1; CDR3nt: TGTGCCAGCGGCCCGACTAGCGGGGGGCACAATGAGCAGTTCTTC; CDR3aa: CASGPTSGGHNEQFF
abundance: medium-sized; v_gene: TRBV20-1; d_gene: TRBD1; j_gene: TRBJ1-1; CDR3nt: TGCAGTGGGGACAGGGGAAACTCTCACACTGAAGCTTTCTTT; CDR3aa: CSGDRGNSHTEAFF
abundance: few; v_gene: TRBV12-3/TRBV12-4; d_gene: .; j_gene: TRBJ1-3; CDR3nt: TGTGCCACCCTGGACAGTTGGTCCGGAAACACCATATATTTT; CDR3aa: CATLDSWSGNTIYF
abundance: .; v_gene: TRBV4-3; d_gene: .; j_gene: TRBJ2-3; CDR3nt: TGCGCCAGCAGCCAGGCAGTATGGGAGAGTGGAAGAGATACGCAGTATTTT; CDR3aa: CASSQAVWESGRDTQYF
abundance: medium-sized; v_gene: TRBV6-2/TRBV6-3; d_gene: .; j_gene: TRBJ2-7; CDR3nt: TGTGCCAGCAGCCAGGGCTCCTACGAGCAGTACTTC; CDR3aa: CASSQGSYEQYF
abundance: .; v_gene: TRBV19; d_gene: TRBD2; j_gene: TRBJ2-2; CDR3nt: TGTGCCAGTAGTCCATGGACTAGCGGGGGCGGCACCGGGGAGCTGTTTTTT; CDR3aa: CASSPWTSGGGTGELFF
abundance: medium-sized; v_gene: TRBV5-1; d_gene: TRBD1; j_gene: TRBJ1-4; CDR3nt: TGCGCCAGCAGCCTGGGACAGGGACGTGAAAAACTGTTTTTT; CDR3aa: CASSLGQGREKLFF
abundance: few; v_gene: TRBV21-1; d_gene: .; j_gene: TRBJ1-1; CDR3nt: TGTGCCAGCAGCAAACGACAGGGAGGCGGCACTGAAGCTTTCTTT; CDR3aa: CASSKRQGGGTEAFF
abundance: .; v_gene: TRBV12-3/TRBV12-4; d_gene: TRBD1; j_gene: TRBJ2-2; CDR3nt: TGTGCCAGCAGTCTGCGACAGGGGAACACCGGGGAGCTGTTTTTT; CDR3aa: CASSLRQGNTGELFF
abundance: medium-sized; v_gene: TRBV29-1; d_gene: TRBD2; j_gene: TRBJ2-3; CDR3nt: TGCAGCGGGCGCGTAGCGGGAGGGGCCGATACGCAGTATTTT; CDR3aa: CSGRVAGGADTQYF
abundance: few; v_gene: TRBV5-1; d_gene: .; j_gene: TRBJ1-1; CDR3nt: TGCGCCAGCAGCCCCTGGACCGGTGACACTGAAGCTTTCTTT; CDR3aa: CASSPWTGDTEAFF
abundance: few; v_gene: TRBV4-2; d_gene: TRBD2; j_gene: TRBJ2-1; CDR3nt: TGTGCCAGCAGCCAAGGGGGGGGAACGGACAATGAGCAGTTCTTC; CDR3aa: CASSQGGGTDNEQFF
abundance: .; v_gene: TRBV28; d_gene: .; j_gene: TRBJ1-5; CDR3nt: TGTGCCAGCGGTTTCGGACAGCCTTATCAGCCCCAGCATTTT; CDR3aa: CASGFGQPYQPQHF
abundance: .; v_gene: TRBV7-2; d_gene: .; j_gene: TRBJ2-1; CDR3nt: TGTGCCAGCAGCTTAAAGGGCGGCTCCTACAATGAGCAGTTCTTC; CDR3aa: CASSLKGGSYNEQFF
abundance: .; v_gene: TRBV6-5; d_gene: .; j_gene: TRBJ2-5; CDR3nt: TGTGCCAGCAGTCCGCCGGTGGGGGAGACCCAGTACTTC; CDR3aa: CASSPPVGETQYF
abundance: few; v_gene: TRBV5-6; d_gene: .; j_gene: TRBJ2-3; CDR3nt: TGTGCCAGCGGAAGGGGCTTGGGTCCGGATACGCAGTATTTT; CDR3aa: CASGRGLGPDTQYF
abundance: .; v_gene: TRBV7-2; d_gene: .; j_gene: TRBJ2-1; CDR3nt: TGTGCCAGCAGCTTAGGGGGACCCCGAATCTTC; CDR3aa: CASSLGGPRIF
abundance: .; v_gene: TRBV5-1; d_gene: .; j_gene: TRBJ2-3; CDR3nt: TGCGCCAGCCGCCTCTCCGGGGGGCCTTCAGATATGCAGTATTTT; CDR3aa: CASRLSGGPSDMQYF
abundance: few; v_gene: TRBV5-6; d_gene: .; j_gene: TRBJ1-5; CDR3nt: TGTGCCAGCAGCTTGGGGTCATTCAATCAGCCCCAGCATTTT; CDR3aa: CASSLGSFNQPQHF
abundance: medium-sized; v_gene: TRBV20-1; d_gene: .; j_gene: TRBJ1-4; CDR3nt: TGCAGTGCTAGGTGGGGCCGTGGTGAAAAACTGTTTTTT; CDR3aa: CSARWGRGEKLFF